This paragraph covers one T cell receptor beta chain sequence. This entry comes from a study of technical replicates of blood from a few donors. Generated by immunoSEQ multiplex PCR, the TCRdb table keeps only in-frame clones and is missing some. Of 60,000 to 65,000 clones listed, roughly 86% are singletons. The V gene's germline CDR1 is SNHLY and CDR2 FYNNEI. The CDR3 is made up of 14 amino acids. This chain uses TRBV2 with TRBJ1-1; perhaps TRBD1 as D (6 bases). Source material: PBMCs. This TCR came from a human donor in good health. Some clones in this sample may be carry-over from other donors' samples. CDR3 DNA: TGTGCAATCACCGCGGGGGGGCGGGGGACTGAAGCTTTCTTT. Its protein is CAITAGGRGTEAFF.